The 8 T cell receptor beta chains below were found in one sample sequenced in a study of T cell repertoires in cytomegalovirus infection. TCRdb reanalysed the reads using MiXCR and keeps one entry per CDR3 protein. The sample has approximately 990,000 distinct CDR3 sequences, around 32% seen once. Their specific antigens are unknown. This sample comprised cultured CD8+ T cells from PBMCs, obtained from culture after CMV antigen stimulation. These receptors were obtained from a human donor in good health (CMV status not recorded). Some clones in this sample may be carry-over from other donors' samples.

This rearrangement joins TRBV7-3 to TRBJ2-5, with a weak D call TRBD2 (5 bases). From germline, CDR1 is SGHTA and CDR2 FQGTGA. CDR3 length: 16 amino acids. Deletions cut 1 base from V and 2 bases from J, with 14 bases between. CDR3 sequence: CASSLRAPGNQETQYF. DNA of the CDR3: TGTGCCAGCAGCTTAAGAGCTCCGGGGAATCAAGAGACCCAGTACTTC.

The V and J genes are TRBV2 and TRBJ2-7; D is undetermined. Trimming stripped 11 bases from V and 3 bases from J, with 11 bases between. The CDR3 covers 11 residues. CDR1 SNHLY and CDR2 FYNNEI come from the germline V gene. DNA for the CDR3: TGTGCCGGCCTAGGAAACTACGAGCAGTACTTC. It encodes CAGLGNYEQYF.

The chain uses TRBV19 and TRBJ2-2, with D uncertain. CDR3 length: 14 residues. V lost 1 base and J lost 4, with 7 bases in between. The germline gives CDR1 LNHDA, CDR2 SQIVND (reference sequence). The CDR3 coding sequence is TGTGCCAGTAGTATAGGAGATCGCACCGGGGAGCTGTTTTTT. This gives the protein CASSIGDRTGELFF.

The V call is TRBV19, the J call TRBJ1-5; 8 bases line up with TRBD1. The CDR3 length is 14 residues. J gave up 3 bases and V 7 bases, and 5 bases lay outside the gene matches. CDR1 LNHDA and CDR2 SQIVND come from the germline V gene (reference sequence). Here the CDR3 reads CASIDRGPNQPQHF. CDR3 DNA sequence: TGTGCCAGTATCGACAGGGGACCCAATCAGCCCCAGCATTTT.

This clonotype was observed a handful of times. The CDR3 protein is CATSDLRTENTGELFF. The CDR3, as DNA: TGTGCCACCAGTGATTTGCGGACAGAGAACACCGGGGAGCTGTTTTTT. The rearrangement uses TRBV24-1 and TRBJ2-2, with a possible D match to TRBD1 (6 bases). Germline lookup yields CDR1 KGHDR and CDR2 SFDVKD. With 0 bases removed from V and 1 base from J, the gap between germline ends came to 8 bases. The CDR3 has 16 residues.

This clonotype was seen a handful of times. This chain connects TRBV7-6 to TRBJ2-1; TRBD2 agrees at 10 bases. J gave up 8 bases and V 1 base, and 8 bases lay outside the gene matches. The CDR3 contains 16 residues. Germline V gene lookup returns CDR1 SGHVS and CDR2 FNYEAQ. In DNA, the CDR3 is TGTGCCAGCAGCTTAGAGGCTAGCGGGGGCCGGGATGAGCAGTTCTTC. Protein sequence: CASSLEASGGRDEQFF.

This chain uses TRBV7-9 with TRBJ1-4; possibly TRBD1 for D (5 bases). Germline values: CDR1 SEHNR, CDR2 FQNEAQ (reference sequence). The V gene lost 3 bases and the J gene lost 6 bases, with 11 bases spanning the gap. The length of the CDR3 is 14 residues. DNA for the CDR3: TGTGCCAGCAGCTTCTGGGACGGGGATGAAAAACTGTTTTTT. Translation: CASSFWDGDEKLFF. Full variable domain (rest looked up from reference TRBV7-9 and TRBJ1-4): DTGVSQNPRHKITKRGQNVTFRCDPISEHNRLYWYRQTLGQGPEFLTYFQNEAQLEKSRLLSDRFSAERPKGSFSTLEIQRTEQGDSAMYLCASSFWDGDEKLFFGSGTQLSVL.

This clonotype was detected ten times or more. The chain joins TRBV7-2 to TRBJ1-2; the D is unclear. Trimming cost V 7 bases and J 7 bases, with 10 bases left between them. The CDR3 extends over 11 amino acids. Germline CDR1 reads SGHTA; CDR2 reads FQGNSA. In nucleotides, the CDR3 is TGTGCCAGCACTCCTGGGAGTGGCTACACCTTC. It yields the protein CASTPGSGYTF. Full variable domain (rest looked up from reference TRBV7-2 and TRBJ1-2): GAGVSQSPSNKVTEKGKDVELRCDPISGHTALYWYRQSLGQGLEFLIYFQGNSAPDKSGLPSDRFSAERTGGSVSTLTIQRTQQEDSAVYLCASTPGSGYTFGSGTRLTVV.